This TCR beta chain comes out of a study of OX40 agonist ivuxolimab in advanced cancers. The overall study: Patients received the agonistic anti-OX40 (CD134) antibody ivuxolimab. Averaging approximately 60 years in age, with a range of about 23 to 79, the cohort was approximately 87% male. General study results and limits: CD8+ T cells (on average) carried more expanded clones than CD4+ T cells. Expanded peripheral T-cell antigen specificity went undetermined.

Repertoires were generated with immunoSEQ multiplex PCR, while TCRdb's copy carries only in-frame clones and drops some. The sample holds around 80,000 clones, 94% seen once. CDR3 length: 16 amino acids. Germline trimming cut 0 bases from V and 2 bases from J; bases unmatched to any gene: 5. Per germline, CDR1 SGDLS and CDR2 YYNGEE. On this clone: What it recognizes is unknown.

Here the sequenced sample was CD4+ or CD8+ T cells sorted from blood, taken in a trial of the OX40 agonist ivuxolimab. J is TRBJ1-3 and V is TRBV9; TRBD1 aligns across 7 bases. The TCR originated in an adult with an advanced solid tumor such as melanoma, head and neck, liver or kidney cancer. This CDR3 is CASSVEPGGAGNTIYF. The CDR3, as DNA: TGTGCCAGCAGCGTAGAACCAGGGGGGGCTGGAAACACCATATATTTT.